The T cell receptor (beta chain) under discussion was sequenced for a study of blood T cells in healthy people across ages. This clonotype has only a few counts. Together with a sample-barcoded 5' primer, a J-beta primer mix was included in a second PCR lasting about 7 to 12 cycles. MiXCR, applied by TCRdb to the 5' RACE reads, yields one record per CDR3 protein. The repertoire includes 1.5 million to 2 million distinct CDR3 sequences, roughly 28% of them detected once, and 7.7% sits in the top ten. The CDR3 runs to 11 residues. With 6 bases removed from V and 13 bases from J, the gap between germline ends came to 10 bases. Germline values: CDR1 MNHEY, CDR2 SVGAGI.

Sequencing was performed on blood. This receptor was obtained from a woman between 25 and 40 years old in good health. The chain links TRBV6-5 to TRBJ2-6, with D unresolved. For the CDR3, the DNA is TGTGCCAGCAGCTCCCCCGGAGTCCTGACTTTC. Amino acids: CASSSPGVLTF.